The rows below give T cell receptor beta chains drawn from one sample of a study of cytomegalovirus exposure and HLA in healthy donors. Profiling relied on immunoSEQ multiplex PCR, and the TCRdb table lists in-frame clones only, not all of them. The profile shows under 150,000 clones, approximately 80% of them singletons. What was sequenced was PBMCs. Every receptor here comes from a girl aged 2 to 10 in good health and CMV-seronegative. CDR3s include the opening cysteine and the closing phenylalanine or tryptophan. D genes are given only for firm matches. Size is omitted from some rows. Given values are once, few, many or a class for expanded clones.

v_gene: TRBV14; abundance: NA; j_gene: TRBJ1-2; d_gene: TRBD1; CDR3nt: TGTGCCAGCAGGACAGGGGGCGGCTACACCTTC; CDR3aa: CASRTGGGYTF
v_gene: TRBV28; abundance: NA; j_gene: TRBJ1-5; d_gene: NA; CDR3nt: TGTGCCAGCAGTTTGCAGGGGACGCGCAATCAGCCCCAGCATTTT; CDR3aa: CASSLQGTRNQPQHF
v_gene: TRBV10-1; abundance: NA; j_gene: TRBJ2-5; d_gene: TRBD1; CDR3nt: TGCGCCAGCAGTGAGTCAAGGCCGACAGGGGGCCTACAAGAGACCCAGTACTTC; CDR3aa: CASSESRPTGGLQETQYF
v_gene: TRBV15; abundance: NA; j_gene: TRBJ2-7; d_gene: TRBD2; CDR3nt: TGTGCCACCAGCCCTATGACGACTAGCGGGCTAGTCCACTTC; CDR3aa: CATSPMTTSGLVHF
v_gene: TRBV28; abundance: NA; j_gene: TRBJ1-3; d_gene: NA; CDR3nt: TGTGCCAGCAGTTTACTCCGAAACACCATATATTTT; CDR3aa: CASSLLRNTIYF
v_gene: TRBV27; abundance: NA; j_gene: TRBJ2-3; d_gene: TRBD2; CDR3nt: TGTGCCAGCAGACTTCTAGCGGGCCTAGATACGCAGTATTTT; CDR3aa: CASRLLAGLDTQYF
v_gene: TRBV4-2; abundance: NA; j_gene: TRBJ1-2; d_gene: NA; CDR3nt: TGTGCCAGCAGCCAGGACTACCGGGACCTGAATACCTATGGCTACACCTTC; CDR3aa: CASSQDYRDLNTYGYTF
v_gene: TRBV28; abundance: NA; j_gene: TRBJ1-5; d_gene: NA; CDR3nt: TGTGCCAGCAGTTTATGGCAGGGCAATCAGCCCCAGCATTTT; CDR3aa: CASSLWQGNQPQHF
v_gene: TRBV7-3; abundance: NA; j_gene: TRBJ1-1; d_gene: TRBD1; CDR3nt: TGTGCCAGCAGCTTGGGACAGGGGGCAGACACTGAAGCTTTCTTT; CDR3aa: CASSLGQGADTEAFF
v_gene: TRBV9; abundance: NA; j_gene: TRBJ2-7; d_gene: TRBD1; CDR3nt: TGTGCCAGCAGCGCCCGGACAGGGCCAGATTTTTCACAGCAGTACTTC; CDR3aa: CASSARTGPDFSQQYF
v_gene: TRBV2; abundance: NA; j_gene: TRBJ2-5; d_gene: TRBD2; CDR3nt: TGTGCCAGCATGGGACTAGCGGATGAAGAGACCCAGTACTTC; CDR3aa: CASMGLADEETQYF
v_gene: TRBV7-6; abundance: once; j_gene: TRBJ2-3; d_gene: TRBD1; CDR3nt: TGTGCCAGCACGAGGACAGGGGGCACAGATACGCAGTATTTT; CDR3aa: CASTRTGGTDTQYF
v_gene: TRBV29-1; abundance: NA; j_gene: TRBJ2-3; d_gene: TRBD2; CDR3nt: TGCAGCGTTGTCGGGAGGGCCACAGATACGCAGTATTTT; CDR3aa: CSVVGRATDTQYF
v_gene: TRBV4-2; abundance: NA; j_gene: TRBJ1-4; d_gene: NA; CDR3nt: TGTGCCAGCAGCCAAAGAAGGGGCCGAGTATCAACTAATGAAAAACTGTTTTTT; CDR3aa: CASSQRRGRVSTNEKLFF
v_gene: TRBV14; abundance: once; j_gene: TRBJ2-7; d_gene: TRBD2; CDR3nt: TGTGCCAGCAGCCGGACTAGCGGGGGGTACGAGCAGTACTTC; CDR3aa: CASSRTSGGYEQYF
v_gene: TRBV15; abundance: few; j_gene: TRBJ1-5; d_gene: NA; CDR3nt: TGTGCCACCAGCAGGGCCCTCGGGGGGAGCAATCAGCCCCAGCATTTT; CDR3aa: CATSRALGGSNQPQHF
v_gene: TRBV4-1; abundance: NA; j_gene: TRBJ2-7; d_gene: TRBD1; CDR3nt: TGCGCCAGCAGCCAAGAAAGGACAGGGGGTTTCTACGAGCAGTACTTC; CDR3aa: CASSQERTGGFYEQYF
v_gene: TRBV2; abundance: NA; j_gene: TRBJ2-7; d_gene: TRBD2; CDR3nt: TGTGCCAGCGTAGGCGGGGGGGAGCAGTACTTC; CDR3aa: CASVGGGEQYF
v_gene: TRBV7-3; abundance: few; j_gene: TRBJ2-1; d_gene: TRBD2; CDR3nt: TGTGCCAGCAGCCGCCGGACTAGCGGGGGGGTGGAGGAGCAGTTCTTC; CDR3aa: CASSRRTSGGVEEQFF
v_gene: TRBV5-6; abundance: NA; j_gene: TRBJ1-2; d_gene: NA; CDR3nt: TGTGCCAGCAGCCTGGTCAGGGGCCAGTATGGCTACACCTTC; CDR3aa: CASSLVRGQYGYTF
v_gene: TRBV5-1; abundance: NA; j_gene: TRBJ2-7; d_gene: NA; CDR3nt: TGCGCCAGCGGACCAACAGGTGGTGAACACGAGCAGTACTTC; CDR3aa: CASGPTGGEHEQYF
v_gene: TRBV27; abundance: once; j_gene: TRBJ2-3; d_gene: NA; CDR3nt: TGTGCCAGCAGTCCCACTGTGCAGGGGGGCCACACAGATACGCAGTATTTT; CDR3aa: CASSPTVQGGHTDTQYF
v_gene: TRBV5-1; abundance: NA; j_gene: TRBJ1-2; d_gene: NA; CDR3nt: TGCGCCAGCAGCTTGGCCGGCGGGAACTATGGCTACACCTTC; CDR3aa: CASSLAGGNYGYTF
v_gene: TRBV5-1; abundance: NA; j_gene: TRBJ1-1; d_gene: TRBD1; CDR3nt: TGCGCCAGCAGCTTGGTGAGGGGACAGGGGAACACTGAAGCTTTCTTT; CDR3aa: CASSLVRGQGNTEAFF
v_gene: TRBV6-4; abundance: once; j_gene: TRBJ2-3; d_gene: TRBD2; CDR3nt: TGTGCCAGCAGTGACTCCGGGACTAGCGGGAGTACTGTAGATACGCAGTATTTT; CDR3aa: CASSDSGTSGSTVDTQYF
v_gene: TRBV4-2; abundance: NA; j_gene: TRBJ1-1; d_gene: NA; CDR3nt: TGTGCCAGCAGCCAAGCCAGCAGCGCTGAAGCTTTCTTT; CDR3aa: CASSQASSAEAFF
v_gene: TRBV28; abundance: NA; j_gene: TRBJ1-5; d_gene: NA; CDR3nt: TGTGCCAGCAGTTTATCCAGGGTGTTGGGCAATCAGCCCCAGCATTTT; CDR3aa: CASSLSRVLGNQPQHF
v_gene: TRBV14; abundance: NA; j_gene: TRBJ2-1; d_gene: NA; CDR3nt: TGTGCCAGCAGGGCTCAAGGGAGGAAATACAATGAGCAGTTCTTC; CDR3aa: CASRAQGRKYNEQFF
v_gene: TRBV9; abundance: once; j_gene: TRBJ1-2; d_gene: NA; CDR3nt: TGTGCCAGCAGCCAACCGATTGGGGGGAAAGGTGGCTACACCTTC; CDR3aa: CASSQPIGGKGGYTF
v_gene: TRBV6-1; abundance: NA; j_gene: TRBJ2-1; d_gene: TRBD1; CDR3nt: TGTGCCAGCAGTGGGGACAGGGCCCTATACAATGAGCAGTTCTTC; CDR3aa: CASSGDRALYNEQFF
v_gene: TRBV27; abundance: NA; j_gene: TRBJ1-1; d_gene: TRBD1; CDR3nt: TGTGCCAGCAGTCCCCTATTCCGCGGACAGGGGGAGACTGAAGCTTTCTTT; CDR3aa: CASSPLFRGQGETEAFF
v_gene: TRBV2; abundance: NA; j_gene: TRBJ1-4; d_gene: NA; CDR3nt: TGTGCCAGCAGTGAGGACGGGGGGACCCCTAATGAAAAACTGTTTTTT; CDR3aa: CASSEDGGTPNEKLFF
v_gene: TRBV7-2; abundance: NA; j_gene: TRBJ1-2; d_gene: TRBD1; CDR3nt: TGTGCCAGCAGCTTACAGCCCGGGACAGCATCTAACTATGGCTACACCTTC; CDR3aa: CASSLQPGTASNYGYTF
v_gene: TRBV15; abundance: NA; j_gene: TRBJ2-1; d_gene: NA; CDR3nt: TGTGCCACCAGCAGAGAGCGATCAGGGGCAGCCTACAATGAGCAGTTCTTC; CDR3aa: CATSRERSGAAYNEQFF
v_gene: TRBV4-2; abundance: few; j_gene: TRBJ1-1; d_gene: NA; CDR3nt: TGTGCCAGCAGCCCTGACTATGCCGGGGGTATGAACACTGAAGCTTTCTTT; CDR3aa: CASSPDYAGGMNTEAFF
v_gene: TRBV18; abundance: once; j_gene: TRBJ2-3; d_gene: NA; CDR3nt: TGTGCCAGCTCGCAGGGTCAGTCTTCGGATACGCAGTATTTT; CDR3aa: CASSQGQSSDTQYF
v_gene: TRBV5-5; abundance: NA; j_gene: TRBJ1-2; d_gene: NA; CDR3nt: TGTGCCAGCACATATGGCTACACCTTC; CDR3aa: CASTYGYTF
v_gene: TRBV6-1; abundance: NA; j_gene: TRBJ2-7; d_gene: TRBD1; CDR3nt: TGTGCCAGTGGGACAGGCTCCTACGAGCAGTACTTC; CDR3aa: CASGTGSYEQYF
v_gene: TRBV10-1; abundance: NA; j_gene: TRBJ1-2; d_gene: NA; CDR3nt: TGCGCCAGCAGTGAGTCGGGCGACTATGGCTACACCTTC; CDR3aa: CASSESGDYGYTF
v_gene: TRBV5-1; abundance: NA; j_gene: TRBJ2-2; d_gene: TRBD2; CDR3nt: TGCGCCAGCAGCGAGACTAGCGGGAGTGCCGGGGAGCTGTTTTTT; CDR3aa: CASSETSGSAGELFF
v_gene: TRBV5-1; abundance: NA; j_gene: TRBJ2-5; d_gene: TRBD2; CDR3nt: TGCGCCAGCAGCCCTGCGCGGGGGTCCCAAGAGACCCAGTACTTC; CDR3aa: CASSPARGSQETQYF
v_gene: TRBV6-6; abundance: NA; j_gene: TRBJ2-1; d_gene: NA; CDR3nt: TGTGCCAGCAGTTACTCGCGCAATGAGCAGTTCTTC; CDR3aa: CASSYSRNEQFF
v_gene: TRBV9; abundance: NA; j_gene: TRBJ1-4; d_gene: TRBD1; CDR3nt: TGTGCCAGCAGCGCACAGGGGATTGGGGAAAAACTGTTTTTT; CDR3aa: CASSAQGIGEKLFF
v_gene: TRBV9; abundance: NA; j_gene: TRBJ2-7; d_gene: TRBD2; CDR3nt: TGTGCCAGCAGCGTAGCCCCAACTAGCGGGAGCTACGAGCAGTACTTC; CDR3aa: CASSVAPTSGSYEQYF
v_gene: TRBV6-1; abundance: NA; j_gene: TRBJ2-3; d_gene: NA; CDR3nt: TGTGCCATCGGGGGGTGGGGGGCGCCGACAGATACGCAGTATTTT; CDR3aa: CAIGGWGAPTDTQYF
v_gene: TRBV10-3; abundance: NA; j_gene: TRBJ2-7; d_gene: TRBD1; CDR3nt: TGTGCCATCAGTAGGGGACAGGAGGCCGGAGGATACTACGAGCAGTACTTC; CDR3aa: CAISRGQEAGGYYEQYF
v_gene: TRBV29-1; abundance: NA; j_gene: TRBJ2-7; d_gene: NA; CDR3nt: TGCAGCGTTGAAGGGCAGGGCGTCCACGAGCAGTACTTC; CDR3aa: CSVEGQGVHEQYF
v_gene: TRBV30; abundance: NA; j_gene: TRBJ1-1; d_gene: NA; CDR3nt: TGTGCCTGGAGTTGGTCGGGAGGGGACACTGAAGCTTTCTTT; CDR3aa: CAWSWSGGDTEAFF
v_gene: TRBV29-1; abundance: NA; j_gene: TRBJ1-6; d_gene: TRBD1; CDR3nt: TGCAGCGCAGGGGACAGAGAAAATTCACCCCTCCACTTT; CDR3aa: CSAGDRENSPLHF
v_gene: TRBV5-1; abundance: once; j_gene: TRBJ2-5; d_gene: TRBD1; CDR3nt: TGCGCCAGCAGCTTCCAAGGGACAGGGGAAGAGACCCAGTACTTC; CDR3aa: CASSFQGTGEETQYF
v_gene: TRBV6-6; abundance: NA; j_gene: TRBJ2-2; d_gene: NA; CDR3nt: TGTGCCAGCAGTTACTTCCTTCCCACCGGGGAGCTGTTTTTT; CDR3aa: CASSYFLPTGELFF
v_gene: TRBV6-6; abundance: NA; j_gene: TRBJ2-7; d_gene: TRBD2; CDR3nt: TGTGCCAGCAGTTACTCTAGGACTAGCTCCTACGAGCAGTACTTC; CDR3aa: CASSYSRTSSYEQYF
v_gene: TRBV28; abundance: NA; j_gene: TRBJ1-3; d_gene: TRBD1; CDR3nt: TGTGCCAGCATGCGGAGGGGACAGCCCATATATTTT; CDR3aa: CASMRRGQPIYF
v_gene: TRBV6-5; abundance: few; j_gene: TRBJ2-2; d_gene: TRBD1; CDR3nt: TGTGCCAGCAGTGCCGACAGGGCCGGCACCGGGGAGCTGTTTTTT; CDR3aa: CASSADRAGTGELFF
v_gene: TRBV5-1; abundance: NA; j_gene: TRBJ2-3; d_gene: TRBD2; CDR3nt: TGCGCCAGCAACTTCATAGCGGGGGGGAGCGATACGCAGTATTTT; CDR3aa: CASNFIAGGSDTQYF
v_gene: TRBV15; abundance: NA; j_gene: TRBJ2-1; d_gene: NA; CDR3nt: TGTGCCACCAGCAGATCCACCTACAATGAGCAGTTCTTC; CDR3aa: CATSRSTYNEQFF
v_gene: TRBV7-2; abundance: few; j_gene: TRBJ2-7; d_gene: TRBD2; CDR3nt: TGTGCCAGCAGCTTGGGTAGCGGGGGTTACTCCTACGAGCAGTACTTC; CDR3aa: CASSLGSGGYSYEQYF
v_gene: TRBV28; abundance: NA; j_gene: TRBJ1-5; d_gene: NA; CDR3nt: TGTGCCAGCAGTTTATCCTATGGAGGGGTCCGTCAGCCCCAGCATTTT; CDR3aa: CASSLSYGGVRQPQHF
v_gene: TRBV4-3; abundance: NA; j_gene: TRBJ2-7; d_gene: NA; CDR3nt: TGCGCCAGCAGCCAAGACAGAATCTACGAGCAGTACTTC; CDR3aa: CASSQDRIYEQYF
v_gene: TRBV19; abundance: once; j_gene: TRBJ1-6; d_gene: NA; CDR3nt: TGTGCCAGTAGTAAATCGACAGGACCCTTTAATTCACCCCTCCACTTT; CDR3aa: CASSKSTGPFNSPLHF